The source of this TCR beta chain is a study of blood T cells in healthy people across ages. The CDR3 contains 16 residues. CDR1 and CDR2 (germline): DFQATT, SNEGSKA (reference sequence). The J segment lost 7 bases and the V segment lost 4 bases, leaving 10 bases of the junction unmatched. Overall study results and limits: A roughly linear age-dependent decrease characterized TCR beta diversity per million T cells.

A sample-barcoded 5' primer and a J-beta primer mix were used in a second PCR of about 7 to 11 cycles. From the 5' RACE reads, TCRdb called clonotypes with MiXCR, one entry per CDR3 protein. Among hundreds of thousands of distinct CDR3 sequences, 55% to 75% were seen once, and the ten largest hold roughly 20%. With regard to this clonotype: Its antigen is still unknown.

J is TRBJ2-1 and V is TRBV20-1, with TRBD2 identical over 13 bases. The receptor was derived from a man aged 25-45 years in good health. What was sequenced was blood. CDR3 nucleotide sequence: TGCAGTGCTACGCCCAGGACTAGCGGGAGTATGAATGAGCAGTTCTTC. Translation gives CSATPRTSGSMNEQFF.